The present T cell receptor (beta chain) was sequenced within a study of OX40 agonist ivuxolimab in advanced cancers. Study-wide background: Prior therapy, whether anti-PD-1, anti-PD-L1 or anti-CTLA-4, was allowed, and 40% had some.

Concerning this clone: The target antigen is unknown.

General observations from the study: Antigen targets of the expanded peripheral T cells went undetermined. Clonal expansion from baseline to week 6 occurred in both CD4+ and CD8+ T cells.

V lost 4 bases and J lost 0, with 22 bases in between. CDR3 size: 18 residues. Germline values: CDR1 LGHNA, CDR2 YNFKEQ. Enrollment shut out patients with autoimmune disease history or systemic immunosuppression. TCRdb's table, derived via immunoSEQ multiplex PCR, lists solely in-frame clones and lacks some. Of about 87,000 clones listed, less than 85% were seen once; the top ten hold 0.75% to 0.85%. The material was CD4+ or CD8+ T cells sorted from blood, obtained in a trial of the OX40 agonist ivuxolimab. The receptor comes from an adult with an advanced solid tumor such as melanoma, head and neck, liver or kidney cancer. The chain has TRBV4-2 and TRBJ2-7; the D gene is possibly TRBD1 (6 bases). The CDR3 DNA reads TGTGCCAGCAGCCGAAACGTCCGAGGGGGTAAGAGCTCCTACGAGCAGTACTTC. It encodes CASSRNVRGGKSSYEQYF.